This T cell receptor delta chain stems from a study of Vδ1+ human thymocytes. From germline, CDR1 is TSWWSYY and CDR2 QGS. V lost 5 bases and J 4 bases, leaving 29 bases between the germline ends. The CDR3 sequence is 19 residues long. Sequences come from RNA converted to cDNA by reverse transcription. CDR3 amplicons came from multiplex PCR with pooled V-gene forward and constant-region reverse primers. TCRdb reanalyzed the multiplex PCR reads using CATT. The table includes fewer than 90,000 delta-chain clones, around 30% detected once. On this clone itself: Its matching antigen is unknown.

Study results and caveats: Thymic delta-chain repertoires held roughly 18% Vdelta2 sequences and few Vdelta3, despite high sort purity. Thymic TRG and TRD repertoires appeared highly polyclonal, with Gaussian CDR3 length distributions.

This chain connects TRDV1 to TRDJ1; no reliable D call. Sequencing was carried out using Vdelta1+ gamma-delta thymocytes from the thymus. Stated subset: FACS-sorted CD3+ TCRalphabeta- TCRVdelta1+ TCRVdelta2- thymocytes. This sequence originates from a boy in the first two years of life who had congenital heart surgery. As DNA, the CDR3 is TGTGCTCTTGGGTATCCGTTGCGCCCTTTTGTAAGGGCTGGCGATAAACTCATCTTT. Translating gives CALGYPLRPFVRAGDKLIF.